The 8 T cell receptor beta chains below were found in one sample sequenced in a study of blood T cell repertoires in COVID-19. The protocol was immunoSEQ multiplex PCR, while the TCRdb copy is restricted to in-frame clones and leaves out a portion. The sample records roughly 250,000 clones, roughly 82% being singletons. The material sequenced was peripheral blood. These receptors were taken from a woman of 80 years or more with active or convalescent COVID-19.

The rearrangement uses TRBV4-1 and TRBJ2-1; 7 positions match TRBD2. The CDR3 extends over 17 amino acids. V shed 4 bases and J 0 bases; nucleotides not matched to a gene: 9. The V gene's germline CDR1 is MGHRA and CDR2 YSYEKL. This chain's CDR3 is CASSRGLRGSSYNEQFF. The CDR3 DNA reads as TGCGCCAGCAGCCGAGGTTTGCGGGGGAGCTCCTACAATGAGCAGTTCTTC.

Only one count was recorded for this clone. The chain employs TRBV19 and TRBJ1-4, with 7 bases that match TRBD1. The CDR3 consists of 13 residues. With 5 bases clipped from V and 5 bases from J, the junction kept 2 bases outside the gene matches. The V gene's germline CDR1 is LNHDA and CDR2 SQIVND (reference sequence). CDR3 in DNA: TGTGCCAGTAGTCCGACAGGGAATGAAAAACTGTTTTTT. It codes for CASSPTGNEKLFF.

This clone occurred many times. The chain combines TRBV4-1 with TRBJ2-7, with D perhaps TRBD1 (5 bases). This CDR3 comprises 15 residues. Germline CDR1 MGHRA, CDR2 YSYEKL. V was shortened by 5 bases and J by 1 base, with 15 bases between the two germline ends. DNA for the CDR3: TGCGCCAGCAGCTCCACCCCAGGGATATCCTACGAGCAGTACTTC. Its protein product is CASSSTPGISYEQYF.

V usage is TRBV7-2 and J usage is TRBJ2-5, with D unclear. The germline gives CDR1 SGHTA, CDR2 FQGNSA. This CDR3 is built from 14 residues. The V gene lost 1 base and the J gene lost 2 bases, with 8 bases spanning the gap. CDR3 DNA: TGTGCCAGCAGCTTAGGTTTCAGGCAAGAGACCCAGTACTTC. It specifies CASSLGFRQETQYF.

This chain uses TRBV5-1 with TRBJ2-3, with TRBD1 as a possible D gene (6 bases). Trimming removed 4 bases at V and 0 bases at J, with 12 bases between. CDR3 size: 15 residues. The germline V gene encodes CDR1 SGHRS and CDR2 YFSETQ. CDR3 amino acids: CASSDGTRSTDTQYF. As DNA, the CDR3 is TGCGCCAGCAGCGACGGGACACGTAGCACAGATACGCAGTATTTT.

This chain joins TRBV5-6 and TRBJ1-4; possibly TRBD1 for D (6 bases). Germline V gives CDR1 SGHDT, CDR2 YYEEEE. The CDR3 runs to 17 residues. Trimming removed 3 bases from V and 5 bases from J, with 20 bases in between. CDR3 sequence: CASSSTRGALLNEKLFF. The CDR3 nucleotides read TGTGCCAGCAGCTCCACCAGGGGCGCACTCCTAAATGAAAAACTGTTTTTT.

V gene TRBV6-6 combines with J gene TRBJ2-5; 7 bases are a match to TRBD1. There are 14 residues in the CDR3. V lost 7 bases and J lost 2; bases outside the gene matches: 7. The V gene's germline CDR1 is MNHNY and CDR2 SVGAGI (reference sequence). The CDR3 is CASTPGTVQETQYF. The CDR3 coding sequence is TGTGCCAGCACCCCCGGGACAGTTCAAGAGACCCAGTACTTC.

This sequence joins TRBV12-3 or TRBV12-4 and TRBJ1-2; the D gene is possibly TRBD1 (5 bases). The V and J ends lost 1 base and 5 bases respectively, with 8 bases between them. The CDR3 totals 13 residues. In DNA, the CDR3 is TGTGCCAGCAGTTTAGGACAGACTTATGGCTACACCTTC. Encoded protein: CASSLGQTYGYTF.